The TCR beta chain under discussion was sequenced for a study of post-analysis software for immune sequencing data. Overall study findings and caveats: Compared with controls, patients had more of five or six TRBV segments, including TRBV5-6, TRBV5-1 and TRBV20-1.

Tagging with unique molecular identifiers was a feature of the TCR beta cDNA libraries. Each sample of about 0.9 to 11 million input T cells yielded roughly 0.5 million cDNA molecules, so each molecule approximated one T cell. Each CDR3 protein gets one entry after TCRdb re-called the PCR reads with MiXCR. The repertoire holds about 810,000 distinct CDR3 sequences, with roughly 50% as singletons. CDR1 ENHRY and CDR2 SYGVKD come from the germline V gene. The V gene end was trimmed by 0 bases and the J gene end by 0 bases; junction bases not matched to a gene: 5. The CDR3 has 17 amino acids. As concerns this clonotype: Its antigen is as yet unknown.

The J gene is TRBJ2-3, the V gene TRBV10-3, with 8 bases matching TRBD2. The specimen sequenced was blood. The receptor was derived from a girl between 10 and 17 years old with multiple sclerosis. The CDR3 nucleotides read TGTGCCATCAGTGAGTCGGGACTAGACAGGAGCACAGATACGCAGTATTTT. Protein sequence: CAISESGLDRSTDTQYF.